A selection of T cell receptor beta chains follows, all from one sample in a study of shared clonotypes between healthy human individuals. Some clones are missing from TCRdb's copy, which holds only in-frame ones; the method was immunoSEQ multiplex PCR. The sample shows around 550,000 clones, 90% to 95% of them seen only once. Sequenced input: naive CD8+ T cells sorted from blood. These TCRs come from a woman in her twenties or thirties in good health. The CDR3 runs from the conserved cysteine through the conserved F or W. D genes are given only for firm matches. Clone size is shown for a subset of rows, as once, few, many or a class of expanded clone.

D: -
size: -
J: TRBJ1-6
V: TRBV15
CDR3: CATSTPGHSPLHF
DNA: TGTGCCACCAGCACCCCGGGCCATTCACCCCTCCACTTT

D: TRBD2
size: once
J: TRBJ2-5
V: TRBV7-9
CDR3: CASSLGYLAEGRETQYF
DNA: TGTGCCAGCAGCTTAGGATATCTAGCGGAGGGGAGAGAGACCCAGTACTTC

D: -
size: -
J: TRBJ2-5
V: TRBV11-1
CDR3: CASRHLGAGQETQYF
DNA: TGTGCCAGCAGGCATTTAGGAGCGGGCCAAGAGACCCAGTACTTC

D: -
size: -
J: TRBJ2-3
V: TRBV27
CDR3: CASSPGSGVWADTQYF
DNA: TGTGCCAGCAGTCCAGGGTCGGGAGTATGGGCAGATACGCAGTATTTT

D: TRBD1
size: -
J: TRBJ2-3
V: TRBV28
CDR3: CASSLPRQGSGWYYTQYF
DNA: TGTGCCAGCAGTTTACCACGACAGGGTTCTGGCTGGTATTATACGCAGTATTTT

D: -
size: -
J: TRBJ2-7
V: TRBV11-3
CDR3: CASSYTGYYEQYF
DNA: TGTGCCAGCAGCTACACAGGGTACTACGAGCAGTACTTC

D: TRBD2
size: -
J: TRBJ2-1
V: TRBV13
CDR3: CASSSTSGLTYNEQFF
DNA: TGTGCCAGCAGCTCCACTAGCGGACTTACCTACAATGAGCAGTTCTTC

D: -
size: -
J: TRBJ1-2
V: TRBV11-2
CDR3: CASSPGHNYGYTF
DNA: TGTGCCAGCAGCCCGGGACACAACTATGGCTACACCTTC

D: -
size: -
J: TRBJ2-7
V: TRBV28
CDR3: CASSPRRGYEQYF
DNA: TGTGCCAGCAGTCCAAGGAGGGGATACGAGCAGTACTTC

D: TRBD1
size: many
J: TRBJ2-7
V: TRBV5-1
CDR3: CASSPRDSSYEQYF
DNA: TGCGCCAGCAGCCCGAGGGACAGCAGCTACGAGCAGTACTTC

D: -
size: -
J: TRBJ1-4
V: TRBV28
CDR3: CASTRTATNEKLFF
DNA: TGTGCCAGCACCCGGACGGCAACTAATGAAAAACTGTTTTTT

D: -
size: -
J: TRBJ2-7
V: TRBV28
CDR3: CASSFSGASSYEQYF
DNA: TGTGCCAGCAGTTTCTCGGGGGCCTCCTCCTACGAGCAGTACTTC

D: -
size: -
J: TRBJ2-7
V: TRBV28
CDR3: CASSFAPRGDEQYF
DNA: TGTGCCAGCAGTTTCGCCCCCCGAGGGGACGAGCAGTACTTC

D: -
size: -
J: TRBJ2-3
V: TRBV9
CDR3: CASSGPRDRTDTQYF
DNA: TGTGCCAGCAGCGGACCTCGGGACCGCACAGATACGCAGTATTTT

D: -
size: -
J: TRBJ2-7
V: TRBV29-1
CDR3: CSVELAQEGGASYEQYF
DNA: TGCAGCGTTGAACTTGCTCAGGAGGGGGGCGCATCCTACGAGCAGTACTTC

D: TRBD1
size: -
J: TRBJ1-1
V: TRBV19
CDR3: CASSSGQAAFF
DNA: TGTGCCAGTAGTTCGGGACAGGCAGCTTTCTTT

D: -
size: -
J: TRBJ2-1
V: TRBV4-1
CDR3: CASSLIHGRDYNEQFF
DNA: TGCGCCAGCAGCCTGATCCACGGGAGAGATTACAATGAGCAGTTCTTC

D: TRBD2
size: -
J: TRBJ2-1
V: TRBV2
CDR3: CATPLEASGRVNEQFF
DNA: TGTGCCACTCCCCTCGAGGCTAGCGGGAGGGTTAATGAGCAGTTCTTC

D: -
size: -
J: TRBJ2-7
V: TRBV5-4
CDR3: CASSSRDSFHEQYF
DNA: TGTGCCAGCAGCAGCCGGGACTCCTTCCACGAGCAGTACTTC

D: TRBD1
size: -
J: TRBJ1-2
V: TRBV28
CDR3: CASSISRGRVYGYTF
DNA: TGTGCCAGCAGTATAAGCAGGGGGCGTGTCTATGGCTACACCTTC

D: TRBD2
size: -
J: TRBJ2-7
V: TRBV11-2
CDR3: CASSLIREGGEQYF
DNA: TGTGCCAGCAGCTTAATCCGGGAGGGGGGGGAGCAGTACTTC

D: TRBD1
size: -
J: TRBJ1-1
V: TRBV19
CDR3: CASSLRTGGLNTEAFF
DNA: TGTGCCAGTAGTTTACGGACAGGGGGCTTGAACACTGAAGCTTTCTTT

D: -
size: -
J: TRBJ2-1
V: TRBV7-9
CDR3: CASSASPHEQFF
DNA: TGTGCCAGCTCCGCTAGCCCCCATGAGCAGTTCTTC

D: TRBD1
size: -
J: TRBJ1-2
V: TRBV5-1
CDR3: CASSLARQGAHYGYTF
DNA: TGCGCCAGCAGCTTGGCCCGACAGGGGGCTCACTATGGCTACACCTTC

D: -
size: -
J: TRBJ2-7
V: TRBV27
CDR3: CASSFGHAYEQYF
DNA: TGTGCCAGCAGTTTCGGACACGCCTACGAGCAGTACTTC

D: TRBD1
size: once
J: TRBJ2-7
V: TRBV6-1
CDR3: CAVGETGSPYEQYF
DNA: TGTGCCGTCGGTGAGACAGGGTCTCCCTACGAGCAGTACTTC

D: -
size: -
J: TRBJ2-1
V: TRBV4-1
CDR3: CASSQDDTSWSSYNEQFF
DNA: TGCGCCAGCAGCCAAGATGATACGTCCTGGAGCTCCTACAATGAGCAGTTCTTC

D: -
size: -
J: TRBJ1-2
V: TRBV4-1
CDR3: CASSLRSGLTSYGYTF
DNA: TGCGCCAGCAGCCTAAGATCGGGACTTACTAGCTATGGCTACACCTTC

D: TRBD2
size: -
J: TRBJ2-1
V: TRBV4-2
CDR3: CASSQEAGTSGSHEQFF
DNA: TGTGCCAGCAGCCAAGAAGCCGGGACTAGCGGGAGCCACGAGCAGTTCTTC

D: TRBD2
size: -
J: TRBJ2-7
V: TRBV13
CDR3: CASSLWRETGEQYF
DNA: TGTGCCAGCAGCTTATGGCGGGAGACGGGCGAGCAGTACTTC

D: TRBD1
size: -
J: TRBJ2-7
V: TRBV28
CDR3: CASSFFAGRGHTRGHEQYF
DNA: TGTGCCAGCAGTTTTTTTGCCGGCAGGGGGCATACTAGGGGCCACGAGCAGTACTTC

D: -
size: few
J: TRBJ1-1
V: TRBV13
CDR3: CASSLGPRVTEAFF
DNA: TGTGCCAGCAGCTTAGGACCCAGGGTGACTGAAGCTTTCTTT

D: TRBD2
size: once
J: TRBJ2-7
V: TRBV9
CDR3: CASSADGGTSGYEQYF
DNA: TGTGCCAGCAGCGCAGATGGTGGGACTAGCGGCTACGAGCAGTACTTC

D: -
size: -
J: TRBJ1-2
V: TRBV27
CDR3: CASSFGVGYTF
DNA: TGTGCCAGCAGTTTCGGGGTTGGCTACACCTTC

D: TRBD1
size: -
J: TRBJ1-6
V: TRBV5-4
CDR3: CASSPGQGISPLHF
DNA: TGTGCCAGCAGCCCGGGACAGGGGATTTCACCCCTCCACTTT

D: TRBD1
size: -
J: TRBJ1-1
V: TRBV27
CDR3: CASSLSTGVNTEAFF
DNA: TGTGCCAGCAGTTTATCGACAGGGGTGAACACTGAAGCTTTCTTT

D: -
size: once
J: TRBJ2-7
V: TRBV19
CDR3: CASSIGYEQYF
DNA: TGTGCCAGTAGTATAGGATACGAGCAGTACTTC

D: -
size: -
J: TRBJ1-5
V: TRBV5-1
CDR3: CASLASGTHSNQPQHF
DNA: TGCGCCAGTCTAGCCTCCGGGACACATAGCAATCAGCCCCAGCATTTT

D: TRBD1
size: -
J: TRBJ2-7
V: TRBV7-9
CDR3: CASSYSDREENEQYF
DNA: TGTGCCAGCAGCTACTCGGACAGGGAGGAGAACGAGCAGTACTTC

D: -
size: once
J: TRBJ1-3
V: TRBV28
CDR3: CATRGGGNTIYF
DNA: TGTGCCACCCGGGGGGGTGGAAACACCATATATTTT

D: -
size: -
J: TRBJ2-7
V: TRBV6-5
CDR3: CASSYSRDAFSYEQYF
DNA: TGTGCCAGCAGTTACTCGAGGGACGCCTTCTCCTACGAGCAGTACTTC

D: TRBD1
size: -
J: TRBJ1-4
V: TRBV2
CDR3: CASSQTGGSDNEKLFF
DNA: TGTGCCAGCAGTCAGACAGGGGGCTCGGATAATGAAAAACTGTTTTTT

D: TRBD1
size: -
J: TRBJ2-7
V: TRBV5-1
CDR3: CASSTGQGAAAYEQYF
DNA: TGCGCCAGCAGCACAGGACAGGGGGCGGCGGCCTACGAGCAGTACTTC

D: -
size: -
J: TRBJ2-2
V: TRBV27
CDR3: CASSSKMGRGGELFF
DNA: TGTGCCAGCAGTTCCAAGATGGGGCGAGGCGGGGAGCTGTTTTTT

D: TRBD2
size: -
J: TRBJ2-1
V: TRBV13
CDR3: CASSLLAGEGNEQFF
DNA: TGTGCCAGCAGCTTGCTAGCGGGAGAGGGTAATGAGCAGTTCTTC

D: -
size: -
J: TRBJ1-2
V: TRBV13
CDR3: CASSFSQEVTGYTF
DNA: TGTGCCAGCAGCTTCTCCCAGGAAGTTACGGGCTACACCTTC

D: -
size: -
J: TRBJ2-7
V: TRBV30
CDR3: CAWSQGRTYEQYF
DNA: TGTGCCTGGAGTCAGGGGCGCACCTACGAGCAGTACTTC